This passage covers 2 T cell receptor beta chains from one sample sequenced in a study of T cells in tuberculosis. Sequenced by immunoSEQ multiplex PCR; TCRdb stores in-frame clones only, minus some. The data show tens of thousands of clones, 87% seen once. Time point noted: new active TB diagnosis, blood taken before or within 7 days of starting treatment. The sample was PBMCs, taken at tuberculosis diagnosis. Receptors originate from an adult with tuberculosis.

The V call is TRBV4-1, the J call TRBJ2-7; the D is unclear. The CDR3 has 15 amino acids. V lost 0 bases and J lost 4, with 13 bases in between. Germline CDR1 MGHRA, CDR2 YSYEKL. In DNA form, the CDR3 reads TGCGCCAGCAGCCAAGATGAGACAAGCCCTTACGAGCAGTACTTC. Protein product: CASSQDETSPYEQYF.

This rearrangement joins TRBV7-9 to TRBJ2-2; 11 bases are shared with TRBD2. This CDR3 has 18 residues. Germline V gene data show CDR1 as SEHNR and CDR2 as FQNEAQ (reference sequence). V was pared by 4 bases and J by 5 bases, with 12 bases of the junction left unmatched. The CDR3 DNA sequence: TGTGCCAGCAGCTCCTTAAGACTAGCGGGAAGAGAGACCGGGGAGCTGTTTTTT. This sequence encodes CASSSLRLAGRETGELFF.